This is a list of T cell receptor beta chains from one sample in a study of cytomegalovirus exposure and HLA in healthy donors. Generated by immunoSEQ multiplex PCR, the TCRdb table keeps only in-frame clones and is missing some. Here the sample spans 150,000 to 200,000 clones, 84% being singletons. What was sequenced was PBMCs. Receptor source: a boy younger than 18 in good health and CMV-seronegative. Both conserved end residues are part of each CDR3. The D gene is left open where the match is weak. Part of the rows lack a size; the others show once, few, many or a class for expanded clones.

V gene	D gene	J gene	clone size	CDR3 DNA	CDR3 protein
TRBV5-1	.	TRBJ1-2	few	TGCGCCAGCAGCTTGGAGGGAGCCTATGGCTACACCTTC	CASSLEGAYGYTF
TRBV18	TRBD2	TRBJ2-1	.	TGTGCCAGCTCATTCAACGGATGGCTAGCGGCTAACTCCTACAATGAGCAGTTCTTC	CASSFNGWLAANSYNEQFF
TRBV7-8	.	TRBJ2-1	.	TGTGCCAGCATTAATTCGCAGGTTCAGGGGAGTGAGCAGTTCTTC	CASINSQVQGSEQFF
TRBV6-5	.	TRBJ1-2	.	TGTGCCAGCAGCGGAGGACAGCACAACTATGGCTACACCTTC	CASSGGQHNYGYTF
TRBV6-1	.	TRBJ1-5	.	TGTGCCAGCAGTGAAACAGCAAGCAATCAGCCCCAGCATTTT	CASSETASNQPQHF
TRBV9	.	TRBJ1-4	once	TGTGCCAGCAACGGGGGTTTGCCTAATGAAAAACTGTTTTTT	CASNGGLPNEKLFF
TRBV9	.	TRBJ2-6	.	TGTGCCAGCAGCCACATTTCTGGGGCCAACGTCCTGACTTTC	CASSHISGANVLTF
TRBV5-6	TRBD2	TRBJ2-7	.	TGTGCCAGCAGCGGTGGGCTAGCGGGAGTTCGAGAGCAGTACTTC	CASSGGLAGVREQYF
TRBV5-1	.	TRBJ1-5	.	TGCGCCAGCAGCTTGGTGGCAGGCAATCAGCCCCAGCATTTT	CASSLVAGNQPQHF
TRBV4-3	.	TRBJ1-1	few	TGCGCCAGCAGCTACAGGGTATTCACTGAAGCTTTCTTT	CASSYRVFTEAFF
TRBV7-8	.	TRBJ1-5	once	TGTGCCAGCAGCTGGGCGAAATCCAATCAGCCCCAGCATTTT	CASSWAKSNQPQHF
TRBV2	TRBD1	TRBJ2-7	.	TGTGCCAGCAGTGATCCAGCAGGGGGCGCGGGACGAACTACTTCCTACGAGCAGTACTTC	CASSDPAGGAGRTTSYEQYF
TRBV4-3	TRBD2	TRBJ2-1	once	TGCGCCAGCAGCCAAGATAGCGGGGGCCAGTTCTTC	CASSQDSGGQFF
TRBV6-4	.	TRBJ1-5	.	TGTGCCAGCAGGGGCCAGTTTAGCAATCAGCCCCAGCATTTT	CASRGQFSNQPQHF
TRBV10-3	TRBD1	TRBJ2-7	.	TGTGCCATCAGTGAGTCCCCTCTCCCGGGACAGGGAAGGGACGAGCAGTACTTC	CAISESPLPGQGRDEQYF
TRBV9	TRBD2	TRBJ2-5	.	TGTGCCAGCAGCGCTCGGTCTAGCGGGTGGCGGTACTTC	CASSARSSGWRYF
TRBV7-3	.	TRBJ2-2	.	TGTGCCAGCAGCTTTCCGGGCGGGGAGCTGTTTTTT	CASSFPGGELFF
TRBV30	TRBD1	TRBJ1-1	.	TGTGCCTCAAGGGACAGGGTGAACACTGAAGCTTTCTTT	CASRDRVNTEAFF
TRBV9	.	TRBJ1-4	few	TGTGCCAGCAGCGTAGAGGGGGGGCTGAGTGAAAAACTGTTTTTT	CASSVEGGLSEKLFF
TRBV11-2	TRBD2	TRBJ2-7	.	TGTGCCAGCAGCTTATCCCCTAGCGGTCTCCCCTACGAGCAGTACTTC	CASSLSPSGLPYEQYF
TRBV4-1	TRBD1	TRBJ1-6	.	TGCGCCAGCAGCCAGGGACAGTCTAATTCACCCCTCCACTTT	CASSQGQSNSPLHF
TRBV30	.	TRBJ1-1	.	TGTGCCTGGAGGGGACTGAACGCTGAAGCTTTCTTT	CAWRGLNAEAFF
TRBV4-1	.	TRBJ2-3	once	TGCGCCTCAGGGGCACCCGATACGCAGTATTTT	CASGAPDTQYF
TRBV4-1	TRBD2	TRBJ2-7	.	TGCGCCAGCAGCCCCCCCGGCGGTAGCGGGAGCTACGAGCAGTACTTC	CASSPPGGSGSYEQYF
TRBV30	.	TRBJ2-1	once	TGTGCCTGGAGTACCCTGACAGAGCAGTTCTTC	CAWSTLTEQFF
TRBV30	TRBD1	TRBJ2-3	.	TGTGCCTGGAGTATCGGACAGGAGAACACAGATACGCAGTATTTT	CAWSIGQENTDTQYF
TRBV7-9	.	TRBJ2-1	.	TGTGCCAGCAGCCTCCCAGGGGTGAGCTCCTACAATGAGCAGTTCTTC	CASSLPGVSSYNEQFF
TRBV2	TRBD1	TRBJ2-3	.	TGTGCCAGCAGTGGGGACAGGGGAAGAACAGATACGCAGTATTTT	CASSGDRGRTDTQYF
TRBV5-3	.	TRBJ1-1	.	TGTGCCAGAAGCCGCCAGGGGCGGGCTTTCTTT	CARSRQGRAFF
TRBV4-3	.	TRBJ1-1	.	TGCGCCAGCAGCCACCGGGGGGGCACTGAAGCTTTCTTT	CASSHRGGTEAFF
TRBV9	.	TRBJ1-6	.	TGTGCCAGCAGCGTGGAGTGGCTTAATTCACCCCTCCACTTT	CASSVEWLNSPLHF
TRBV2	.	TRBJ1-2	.	TGTGCCAGCGGCGATTCAGGGGTGCACGGCTACACCTTC	CASGDSGVHGYTF
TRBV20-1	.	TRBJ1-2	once	TGCAGTGCTAGAGTGGCCAGTGGCTACACCTTC	CSARVASGYTF
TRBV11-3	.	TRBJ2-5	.	TGTGCCCGGGTTCAAGAGACCCAGTACTTC	CARVQETQYF
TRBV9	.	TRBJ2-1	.	TGTGCCAGCAGCGTTACAGGGATACCGCAGTACAATGAGCAGTTCTTC	CASSVTGIPQYNEQFF
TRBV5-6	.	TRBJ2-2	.	TGTGCCAGCAGCTTCGGCGGGCTAGTGAGCACCGGGGAGCTGTTTTTT	CASSFGGLVSTGELFF
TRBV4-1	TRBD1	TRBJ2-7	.	TGCGCCAGCAGCCAAGATCTGGGACAGGGTATCGACGAGCAGTACTTC	CASSQDLGQGIDEQYF
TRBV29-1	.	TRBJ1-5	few	TGCAGCGTTGAAGAGGCGAGGGGGCAGCCCCAGCATTTT	CSVEEARGQPQHF
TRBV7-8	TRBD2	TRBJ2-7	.	TGTGCCAGCAGCTTAGCGACTAGCGGGGACTACGAGCAGTACTTC	CASSLATSGDYEQYF
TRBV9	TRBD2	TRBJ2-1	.	TGTGCCAGCAGCGTAGGAGCGGGAAGAGGTGAGCAGTTCTTC	CASSVGAGRGEQFF
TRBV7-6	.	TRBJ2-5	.	TGTGCCAGCAGCTTAGTTGGACTAGGGGGTGAGACCCAGTACTTC	CASSLVGLGGETQYF
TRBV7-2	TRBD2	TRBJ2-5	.	TGTGCCAGCAGCGCGGTAGCGGGGGGGCTGAGAAGGACCCAGTACTTC	CASSAVAGGLRRTQYF
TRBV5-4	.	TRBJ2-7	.	TGTGCCAGCAGCTTGGGACCGGGAATTTCATACGAGCAGTACTTC	CASSLGPGISYEQYF
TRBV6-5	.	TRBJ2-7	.	TGTGCCAGCAGTTACGCGGGACGGTCCTACGAGCAGTACTTC	CASSYAGRSYEQYF
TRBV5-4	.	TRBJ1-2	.	TGTGCCAGCAGCTCACCGAGGGCCATCTCTGGCTACACCTTC	CASSSPRAISGYTF
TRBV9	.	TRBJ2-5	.	TGTGCCAGCAGCGGTGGGGTGGGGCGCGGTAATCAGACCCAGTACTTC	CASSGGVGRGNQTQYF
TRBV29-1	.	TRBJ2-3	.	TGCAGCGTTCGCCGGGGTTTCGGTGGCACAGATACGCAGTATTTT	CSVRRGFGGTDTQYF
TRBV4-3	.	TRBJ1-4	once	TGCGCCAGCAGCCTAAGGGGCGGCAGGGGTTACAAACTGTTTTTT	CASSLRGGRGYKLFF
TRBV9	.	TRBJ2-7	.	TGTGCCAGCAGCACCGCGGACAGCTACGAGCAGTACTTC	CASSTADSYEQYF
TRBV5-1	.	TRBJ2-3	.	TGCGCCAGCAGCCAGGGATTAAACACAGATACGCAGTATTTT	CASSQGLNTDTQYF
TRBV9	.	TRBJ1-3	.	TGTGCCAGCAGCCTGGGGGGGTATCAAAACACCATATATTTT	CASSLGGYQNTIYF
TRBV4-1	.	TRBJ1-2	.	TGCGCCAGCAGCCAAGTGGTAGGGAGGGGTGGCTACACCTTC	CASSQVVGRGGYTF
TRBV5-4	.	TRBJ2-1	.	TGTGCCAGCTCAGCGAATGAGGGTAATGAGCAGTTCTTC	CASSANEGNEQFF
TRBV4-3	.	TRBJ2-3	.	TGCGCCAGCAGCCAATGGTCTGGGTCCCAAGAGGGTACGCAGTATTTT	CASSQWSGSQEGTQYF
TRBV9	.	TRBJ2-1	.	TGTGCCAGCAGCGAAAATCACTACCCTTACTACAATGAGCAGTTCTTC	CASSENHYPYYNEQFF
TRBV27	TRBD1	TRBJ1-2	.	TGTGCCAGCAGTCCTTGGGACAGCAACTATGGCTACACCTTC	CASSPWDSNYGYTF
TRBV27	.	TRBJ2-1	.	TGTGCCAGCTCCCTGTACAATGAGCAGTTCTTC	CASSLYNEQFF